This is a list of T cell receptor beta chains from one sample in a study of control samples from healthy donors and cancer patients. Only in-frame clones appear in the TCRdb table, and some are missing; sequencing was by immunoSEQ multiplex PCR. This table holds tens of thousands of clones, over 80% found once. Sequencing input: blood. Receptors originate from a man in his thirties or forties in good health. CDR3s include the opening cysteine and the closing phenylalanine or tryptophan. A D gene is named only where the DNA matches it firmly. Only part of the rows carry a size: once, few, many, or a class if the clone is expanded.

few	TRBD1	TRBV5-5	TRBJ1-2	CASSGTGGSYGYTF	TGTGCCAGCAGCGGGACAGGGGGGAGCTATGGCTACACCTTC
-	-	TRBV30	TRBJ1-5	CAWSVFTSGQPQHF	TGTGCCTGGAGTGTCTTTACCTCAGGTCAGCCCCAGCATTTT
-	-	TRBV10-1	TRBJ2-7	CASSESRVGGEQYF	TGCGCCAGCAGTGAGTCGAGGGTGGGGGGTGAGCAGTACTTC
-	-	TRBV7-8	TRBJ2-7	CASSLEAGSYEQYF	TGTGCCAGCAGCTTAGAGGCCGGCTCCTACGAGCAGTACTTC
-	TRBD1	TRBV10-3	TRBJ2-7	CAISEEGTGKSYEQYF	TGTGCCATCAGCGAAGAGGGGACAGGGAAGTCCTACGAGCAGTACTTC
-	TRBD1	TRBV5-1	TRBJ2-2	CASSLANRQGHGTGELFF	TGCGCCAGCAGCTTAGCAAACCGACAGGGGCACGGCACCGGGGAGCTGTTTTTT
few	-	TRBV6-5	TRBJ1-3	CASWRSSSGNTIYF	TGTGCCAGCTGGAGATCGAGCTCTGGAAACACCATATATTTT
few	TRBD1	TRBV30	TRBJ2-1	CAWSRRGGVTYNEQFF	TGTGCCTGGAGTCGCCGAGGGGGCGTCACCTACAATGAGCAGTTCTTC
-	-	TRBV5-5	TRBJ2-7	CASSLQGPPYEQYF	TGTGCCAGCAGCTTACAGGGTCCGCCCTACGAGCAGTACTTC
-	TRBD1	TRBV18	TRBJ2-4	CASSPLFEGAAKNIQYF	TGTGCCAGCTCACCACTTTTTGAGGGGGCGGCCAAAAACATTCAGTACTTC
-	-	TRBV2	TRBJ1-2	CASSEMGSGAGYTF	TGTGCCAGCAGTGAAATGGGTTCAGGGGCGGGCTACACCTTC
-	-	TRBV14	TRBJ1-1	CASSQEGQGWANTEAFF	TGTGCCAGCAGCCAAGAAGGGCAGGGATGGGCGAACACTGAAGCTTTCTTT
-	TRBD1	TRBV3-1/TRBV3-2	TRBJ1-1	CASSPMGQGKAFF	TGTGCCAGCAGCCCCATGGGACAGGGCAAAGCTTTCTTT
-	TRBD2	TRBV18	TRBJ2-3	CASSPDWTSGANTDTQYF	TGTGCCAGCTCACCCGATTGGACTAGCGGGGCGAACACAGATACGCAGTATTTT
once	TRBD2	TRBV5-4	TRBJ2-1	CASSGLAGGYNEQFF	TGTGCCAGCAGCGGATTAGCGGGGGGATACAATGAGCAGTTCTTC
-	TRBD1	TRBV10-2	TRBJ2-7	CASSEGQGYEQYF	TGCGCCAGCAGTGAGGGACAGGGGTACGAGCAGTACTTC
-	TRBD2	TRBV3-1/TRBV3-2	TRBJ2-5	CASSLRLAGTFETQYF	TGTGCCAGCAGCCTCCGACTAGCGGGGACCTTTGAGACCCAGTACTTC
-	TRBD1	TRBV2	TRBJ2-3	CASRLRDSGTQYF	TGTGCCAGCAGGCTCCGGGACAGTGGTACGCAGTATTTT
once	-	TRBV5-1	TRBJ2-3	CASSLAVGLTDTQYF	TGCGCCAGCAGCTTGGCAGTGGGACTCACAGATACGCAGTATTTT
-	-	TRBV12-3/TRBV12-4	TRBJ1-2	CASSFLQDYGYTF	TGTGCCAGCAGTTTTTTACAAGACTATGGCTACACCTTC
-	-	TRBV10-2	TRBJ1-6	CASSESRGNGDSPLHF	TGCGCCAGCAGTGAGTCCAGGGGCAATGGAGATTCACCCCTCCACTTT
-	-	TRBV6-6	TRBJ2-7	CASSYSAFYEQYF	TGTGCCAGCAGTTACTCGGCCTTCTACGAGCAGTACTTC
-	-	TRBV27	TRBJ1-5	CASSFRGGNQPQHF	TGTGCCAGCAGTTTTCGAGGGGGCAATCAGCCCCAGCATTTT
-	-	TRBV7-6	TRBJ1-2	CASSLESGGGYGYTF	TGTGCCAGCAGCTTAGAAAGCGGGGGCGGCTATGGCTACACCTTC
-	-	TRBV5-1	TRBJ1-2	CASSLEGYGYTF	TGCGCCAGCAGCTTGGAAGGGTACGGCTACACCTTC
-	-	TRBV9	TRBJ2-1	CASSVALQVWNEQFF	TGTGCCAGCAGCGTAGCTCTTCAGGTTTGGAATGAGCAGTTCTTC
-	-	TRBV19	TRBJ2-2	CASSRGFGAGELFF	TGTGCCAGTAGTAGAGGTTTTGGGGCCGGGGAGCTGTTTTTT
-	-	TRBV5-1	TRBJ1-1	CASSLEGGRGEAFF	TGCGCCAGCAGCTTGGAGGGGGGCCGGGGTGAAGCTTTCTTT
-	TRBD1	TRBV5-5	TRBJ1-5	CASSWTGEQPQHF	TGTGCCAGCAGCTGGACAGGGGAACAGCCCCAGCATTTT
-	TRBD1	TRBV7-9	TRBJ2-1	CASSTRDRGYPLAYNEQFF	TGTGCCAGCAGCACGAGGGACAGGGGGTATCCTTTGGCTTACAATGAGCAGTTCTTC
once	TRBD2	TRBV5-1	TRBJ2-3	CASGEGLQTDTQYF	TGCGCCAGCGGTGAGGGACTACAGACAGATACGCAGTATTTT
-	-	TRBV2	TRBJ2-2	CASSRRTGELFF	TGTGCCAGCAGTAGAAGGACCGGGGAGCTGTTTTTT
-	-	TRBV7-3	TRBJ1-1	CASSLSGMMNTEAFF	TGTGCCAGCAGCTTATCGGGAATGATGAACACTGAAGCTTTCTTT
few	-	TRBV3-1/TRBV3-2	TRBJ1-5	CASSRHNQPQHF	TGTGCCAGCAGCCGCCACAATCAGCCCCAGCATTTT
-	TRBD1	TRBV7-9	TRBJ2-7	CASRSGQGSSYEQYF	TGTGCCAGCAGATCAGGACAGGGGAGCTCCTACGAGCAGTACTTC
-	TRBD1	TRBV9	TRBJ1-1	CASSDRDREAYYSPEAFF	TGTGCCAGCAGCGACAGGGACAGGGAGGCTTACTACTCTCCTGAAGCTTTCTTT
-	-	TRBV6-5	TRBJ1-6	CASSYPNSPLHF	TGTGCCAGCAGTTACCCAAATTCACCCCTCCACTTT
-	TRBD1	TRBV7-2	TRBJ1-1	CASSLTQGGKAFF	TGTGCCAGCAGCTTGACTCAGGGGGGTAAAGCTTTCTTT
-	-	TRBV5-8	TRBJ2-2	CASSLGSGRTPGELFF	TGTGCCAGCAGCTTGGGTAGCGGTCGGACGCCCGGGGAGCTGTTTTTT
-	-	TRBV5-1	TRBJ2-3	CASKDAGTDTQYF	TGCGCCAGCAAGGATGCAGGCACAGATACGCAGTATTTT
-	TRBD1	TRBV10-3	TRBJ1-5	CAISESQGVIRPQHF	TGTGCCATCAGTGAGTCCCAGGGGGTTATTCGGCCCCAGCATTTT
-	-	TRBV5-8	TRBJ2-2	CASSLLFLLQNTGELFF	TGTGCCAGCAGCTTGCTCTTCTTACTGCAGAACACCGGGGAGCTGTTTTTT
-	-	TRBV4-2	TRBJ1-3	CASSQGPSAGNTIYF	TGTGCCAGCAGCCAAGGGCCGTCCGCTGGAAACACCATATATTTT
-	-	TRBV18	TRBJ1-4	CASSSLVSGTANEKLFF	TGTGCCAGCTCATCATTAGTTAGCGGAACAGCTAATGAAAAACTGTTTTTT
-	TRBD1	TRBV11-2	TRBJ1-4	CASSLDGTENEKLFF	TGTGCCAGCAGCTTAGACGGGACAGAAAATGAAAAACTGTTTTTT
-	TRBD1	TRBV5-1	TRBJ2-7	CASSLSRDRINEQYF	TGCGCCAGCAGCCTTTCCCGGGACAGGATCAACGAGCAGTACTTC
-	-	TRBV2	TRBJ1-4	CASSKEDEKLFF	TGTGCCAGCAGTAAGGAGGATGAAAAACTGTTTTTT
once	-	TRBV2	TRBJ1-3	CASSVGGGNTIYF	TGTGCCAGCAGTGTAGGCGGCGGAAACACCATATATTTT
-	-	TRBV11-2	TRBJ2-7	CASSFILGAREQYF	TGTGCCAGCAGCTTCATCCTCGGGGCGCGTGAGCAGTACTTC
few	TRBD2	TRBV19	TRBJ2-1	CASSPLAGGSYNEQFF	TGTGCCAGTAGCCCCTTAGCGGGGGGCTCCTACAATGAGCAGTTCTTC
-	-	TRBV30	TRBJ1-5	CAWSLGSNQPQHF	TGTGCCTGGAGTTTGGGTAGCAATCAGCCCCAGCATTTT
few	-	TRBV7-2	TRBJ1-5	CASSFLYSNQPQHF	TGTGCCAGCAGCTTCCTCTATAGCAATCAGCCCCAGCATTTT
-	-	TRBV2	TRBJ1-5	CASSADSLNQPQHF	TGTGCCAGCAGTGCTGACAGCCTCAATCAGCCCCAGCATTTT
-	-	TRBV10-3	TRBJ2-3	CAISDWGGESDTQYF	TGTGCCATCAGTGACTGGGGGGGCGAGTCAGATACGCAGTATTTT
-	-	TRBV20-1	TRBJ1-1	CSAEDSFEAFF	TGCAGTGCCGAGGACAGCTTTGAAGCTTTCTTT
large	-	TRBV6-1	TRBJ1-5	CASSEVGRGVSNQPQHF	TGTGCCAGCAGTGAAGTGGGCAGGGGAGTTAGCAATCAGCCCCAGCATTTT
-	-	TRBV11-2	TRBJ2-2	CASSPRPGTPNTGELFF	TGTGCCAGCAGCCCGAGGCCCGGGACCCCGAACACCGGGGAGCTGTTTTTT
few	-	TRBV5-1	TRBJ2-7	CASSLQEGPYEQYF	TGCGCCAGCAGCTTGCAGGAAGGGCCCTACGAGCAGTACTTC
-	TRBD1	TRBV15	TRBJ1-2	CATTEETGLDGYTF	TGTGCCACCACCGAAGAGACAGGGTTGGATGGCTACACCTTC